Sequencing of this TCR beta chain was carried out in a study of blood T cell repertoires in COVID-19. The CDR3 is 15 residues long. The germline gives CDR1 MNHNS, CDR2 SASEGT. V lost 2 bases and J lost 3; bases outside the gene matches: 4. Assay: immunoSEQ multiplex PCR; the TCRdb copy retains only in-frame clones and omits some. Here the sample spans 20,000 to 30,000 clones, roughly 87% being singletons. The clonotype originates from a human donor in a cohort sampled during active COVID-19. The J gene is TRBJ1-2, the V gene TRBV6-1, with TRBD1 matching over 9 bases. Sequencing was performed on peripheral blood. CDR3 protein: CASSERDRDDYGYTF. Here the CDR3 DNA reads TGTGCCAGCAGTGAACGGGACAGGGACGACTATGGCTACACCTTC.